These T cell receptor beta chains were read from a single sample in a study of OX40 agonist ivuxolimab in advanced cancers. Measured with immunoSEQ multiplex PCR; TCRdb has only the in-frame clones, and not every one. This table holds about 81,000 clones, roughly 91% found once. The specimen comprised CD4+ or CD8+ T cells sorted from blood, sampled in a trial of the OX40 agonist ivuxolimab. Receptor source: an adult with an advanced solid tumor such as melanoma, head and neck, liver or kidney cancer. CDR3s include the opening cysteine and the closing phenylalanine or tryptophan. A D gene is named only where the DNA matches it firmly. A row's size may be missing; if present it is once, few, many or a size class.

clone_size d_call j_call v_call cdr3_nt cdr3_aa
. . TRBJ1-5 TRBV19 TGTGCCAGTAGTTTGGCGAGCGGTCAGCCCCAGCATTTT CASSLASGQPQHF
. . TRBJ2-1 TRBV11-2 TGTGCCAGCAGCCCCACCGTGGGAAATGAGCAGTTCTTC CASSPTVGNEQFF
. TRBD1 TRBJ1-2 TRBV4-3 TGCGCCAGCAGCCAACACCCGGGACAGGAGGTCTCCACCTTC CASSQHPGQEVSTF
. TRBD1 TRBJ2-7 TRBV10-3 TGTGCCACTCGGGACAGGCCGCCTTCAACCTACGAGCAGTACTTC CATRDRPPSTYEQYF
. . TRBJ1-1 TRBV7-9 TGTGCCAGCAGCTTGAGGCAGACAGAAAACACTGAAGCTTTCTTT CASSLRQTENTEAFF
. TRBD2 TRBJ2-1 TRBV7-2 TGTGCCAGCAGCTTAGGGGGACTAGCGGGACTGGCCTACAATGAGCAGTTCTTC CASSLGGLAGLAYNEQFF
. TRBD1 TRBJ1-2 TRBV5-1 TGCGCCAGCAGCTTCGGACAGGGGACTAGCTATGGCTACACCTTC CASSFGQGTSYGYTF
. . TRBJ2-2 TRBV9 TGTGCCAGCAGCGTAGTGACCGGGGCCGGGGAGCTGTTTTTT CASSVVTGAGELFF
. . TRBJ2-5 TRBV9 TGTGCCAGCAGCGTAGCTGGGGTGGTAGGGACTGGCACCCATGGGGCCCAGTACTTC CASSVAGVVGTGTHGAQYF
. TRBD2 TRBJ2-1 TRBV27 TGTGCCAGCAGTTTAAGTTTAGCGGGATACAATGAGCAGTTCTTC CASSLSLAGYNEQFF
. . TRBJ2-7 TRBV28 TGTGCCAGCAGTCTCGGGAAGTTCTACGAGCAGTACTTC CASSLGKFYEQYF
. TRBD1 TRBJ2-5 TRBV2 TGTGCCAGCAGTCCCGGGACAGGGGTCGTCTTCCAAGAGACCCAGTACTTC CASSPGTGVVFQETQYF
. . TRBJ2-7 TRBV4-3 TGCGCCAGCAGCCCCCATTTTGCGTCAGGTCCCTACGAGCAGTACTTC CASSPHFASGPYEQYF
. . TRBJ2-7 TRBV28 TGTGCCAGCAGCTCCGGGTGGCGCGAGCAGTACTTC CASSSGWREQYF
. . TRBJ1-3 TRBV5-8 TGTGCCAGCAGCCCGCTCCCTGGAAACACCATATATTTT CASSPLPGNTIYF
. . TRBJ2-3 TRBV9 TGTGCCAGCAGCGTAGGGGGAGATACGCAGTATTTT CASSVGGDTQYF
. . TRBJ2-1 TRBV6-5 TGTGCCAGCATCCACGATGAGCAGTTCTTC CASIHDEQFF
. . TRBJ2-3 TRBV9 TGTGCCAGCAGCTCCCGACTAGCAGATACGCAGTATTTT CASSSRLADTQYF
. TRBD1 TRBJ2-2 TRBV27 TGTGCCAGCAGCCCCGGGACAGCATTAAACACCGGGGAGCTGTTTTTT CASSPGTALNTGELFF
. . TRBJ2-5 TRBV28 TGTGCCAGCAGACTACAGCGGTACCAAGAGACCCAGTACTTC CASRLQRYQETQYF
. . TRBJ2-1 TRBV4-3 TGCGCCAGCAGCCGGGGTTTTTTCGGGAAGGATGAGCAGTTCTTC CASSRGFFGKDEQFF
few . TRBJ1-1 TRBV9 TGTGCCAGCAGCCCGAGAGGGGGAAACACTGAAGCTTTCTTT CASSPRGGNTEAFF
. . TRBJ1-1 TRBV5-4 TGTGCCAGCAGCCTCTCCGGGACCTCTGAAGCTTTCTTT CASSLSGTSEAFF
once TRBD1 TRBJ1-6 TRBV6-5 TGTGCCGTAAGGACAGGGGGAGGCTCACCCCTCCACTTT CAVRTGGGSPLHF
. TRBD2 TRBJ2-2 TRBV4-1 TGCGCCAGCAGCCAAGTCTCACCGGGACTAGCGGGATACGGGGAGCTGTTTTTT CASSQVSPGLAGYGELFF
. . TRBJ2-7 TRBV6-1 TGTGCCAGCAGTGAAGCGGGCAGGTTCGCCTACGAGCAGTACTTC CASSEAGRFAYEQYF
. . TRBJ2-1 TRBV4-1 TGCGCCAGCAGCCAAGTACTGGGGAGCTCCTACAATGAGCAGTTCTTC CASSQVLGSSYNEQFF
. . TRBJ1-5 TRBV27 TGTGCCAGCAGTTACTTGGGGGCGCAGCCCCAGCATTTT CASSYLGAQPQHF